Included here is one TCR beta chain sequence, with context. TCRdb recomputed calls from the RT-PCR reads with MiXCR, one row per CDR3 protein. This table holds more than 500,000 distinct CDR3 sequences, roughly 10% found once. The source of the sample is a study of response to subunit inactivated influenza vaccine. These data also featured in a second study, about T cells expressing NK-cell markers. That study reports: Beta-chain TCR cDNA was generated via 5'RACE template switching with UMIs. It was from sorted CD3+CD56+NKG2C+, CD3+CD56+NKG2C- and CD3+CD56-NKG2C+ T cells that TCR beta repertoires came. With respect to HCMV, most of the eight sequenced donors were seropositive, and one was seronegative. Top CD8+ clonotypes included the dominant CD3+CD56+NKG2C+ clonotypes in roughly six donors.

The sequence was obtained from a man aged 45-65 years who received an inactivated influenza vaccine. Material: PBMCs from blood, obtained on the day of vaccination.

The CDR3 nucleotides read TGTGCCAGCAGTTTAGACAGCGGGGACATTCAGTACTTC. Translation gives CASSLDSGDIQYF. The chain recombines TRBV12-3 or TRBV12-4 with TRBJ2-4; TRBD2 aligns across 7 bases. This CDR3 is built from 13 residues. V lost 1 base to trimming and J lost 8 bases; unmatched junction nucleotides: 2.